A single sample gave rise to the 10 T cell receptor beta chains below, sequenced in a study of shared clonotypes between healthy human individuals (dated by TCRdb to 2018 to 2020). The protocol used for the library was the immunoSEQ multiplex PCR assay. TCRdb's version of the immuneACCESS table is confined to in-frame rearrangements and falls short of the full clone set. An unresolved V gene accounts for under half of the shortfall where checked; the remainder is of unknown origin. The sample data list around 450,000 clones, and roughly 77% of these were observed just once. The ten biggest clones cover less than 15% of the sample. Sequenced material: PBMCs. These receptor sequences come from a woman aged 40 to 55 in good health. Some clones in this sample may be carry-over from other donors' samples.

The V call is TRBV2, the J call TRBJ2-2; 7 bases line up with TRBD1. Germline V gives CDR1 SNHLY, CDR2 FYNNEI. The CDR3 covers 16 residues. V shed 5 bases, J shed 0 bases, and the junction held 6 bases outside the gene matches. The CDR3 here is CASSSGQVANTGELFF. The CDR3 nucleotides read TGTGCCAGCAGTTCCGGACAGGTAGCGAACACCGGGGAGCTGTTTTTT.

CDR3 region: CASSFPGGANTEAFF. CDR3 coding DNA: TGTGCCAGCAGCTTTCCCGGGGGGGCGAACACTGAAGCTTTCTTT. The V gene is TRBV7-9, the J gene TRBJ1-1; TRBD1 is a possible D gene (6 bases). V lost 3 bases, J lost 1 base, and 12 bases lay in between. CDR1 SEHNR and CDR2 FQNEAQ come from the germline V gene (reference sequence). The CDR3 loop spans 15 amino acids.

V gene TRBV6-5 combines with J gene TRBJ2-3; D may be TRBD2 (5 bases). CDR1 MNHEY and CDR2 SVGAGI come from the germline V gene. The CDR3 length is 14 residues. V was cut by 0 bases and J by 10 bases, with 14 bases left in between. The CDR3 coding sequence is TGTGCCAGCAGTTACTCGGGCGAGGGAGCGGCGCAGTATTTT. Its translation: CASSYSGEGAAQYF.

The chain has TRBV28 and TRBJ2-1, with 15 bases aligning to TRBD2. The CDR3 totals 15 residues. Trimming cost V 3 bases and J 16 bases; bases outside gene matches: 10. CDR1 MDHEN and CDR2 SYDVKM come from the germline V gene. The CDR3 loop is CASSFPPGLAGGPFF. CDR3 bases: TGTGCCAGCAGTTTCCCCCCGGGACTAGCGGGAGGACCCTTCTTC.

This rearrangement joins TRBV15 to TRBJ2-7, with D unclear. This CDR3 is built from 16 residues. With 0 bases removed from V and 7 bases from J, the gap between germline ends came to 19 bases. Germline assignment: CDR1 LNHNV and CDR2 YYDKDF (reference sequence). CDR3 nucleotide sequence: TGTGCCACCAGCAGAGATAGGAAGAGTCTCTCGGAAGAGCAGTACTTC. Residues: CATSRDRKSLSEEQYF.

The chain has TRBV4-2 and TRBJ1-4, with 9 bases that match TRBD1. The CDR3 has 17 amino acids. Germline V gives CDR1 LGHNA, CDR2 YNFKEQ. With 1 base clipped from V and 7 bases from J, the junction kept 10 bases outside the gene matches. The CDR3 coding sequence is TGTGCCAGCAGCCAAGTTCTGACACAGGGGGCGCCTGAAAAACTGTTTTTT. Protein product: CASSQVLTQGAPEKLFF.

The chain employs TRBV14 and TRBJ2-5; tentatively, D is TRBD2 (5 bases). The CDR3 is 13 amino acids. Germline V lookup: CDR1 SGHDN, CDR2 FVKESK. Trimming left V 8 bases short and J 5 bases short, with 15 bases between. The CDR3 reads CASQQVGGETQYF. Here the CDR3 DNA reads TGTGCCAGCCAACAAGTGGGCGGGGAGACCCAGTACTTC.

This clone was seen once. CDR3 in DNA: TGTGCCATCAGTGAGTGGGAGACGAATACGCAGTATTTT. This translates into CAISEWETNTQYF. The genes are TRBV10-3 and TRBJ2-3, with a possible D match to TRBD2 (5 bases). CDR1 and CDR2 from the germline V gene are ENHRY and SYGVKD. The CDR3 is made up of 13 amino acids. Trimming removed 1 base from V and 7 bases from J, with 9 bases in between.

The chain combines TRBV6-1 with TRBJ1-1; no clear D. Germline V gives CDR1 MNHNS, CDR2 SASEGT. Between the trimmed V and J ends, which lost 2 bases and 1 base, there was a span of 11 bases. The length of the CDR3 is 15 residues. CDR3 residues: CASSETPRRNTEAFF. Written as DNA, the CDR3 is TGTGCCAGCAGTGAAACGCCGCGCAGGAACACTGAAGCTTTCTTT.

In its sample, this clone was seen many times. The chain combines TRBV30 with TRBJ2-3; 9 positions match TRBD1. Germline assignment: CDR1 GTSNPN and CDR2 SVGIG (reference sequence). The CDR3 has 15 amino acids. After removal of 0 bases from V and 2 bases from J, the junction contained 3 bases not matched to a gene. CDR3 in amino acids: CAWSVGDRDTDTQYF. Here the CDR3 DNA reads TGTGCCTGGAGTGTAGGGGACAGGGACACAGATACGCAGTATTTT.